This TCR beta chain was found in a study of shared clonotypes between healthy human individuals. Data came from immunoSEQ multiplex PCR; TCRdb stores just in-frame clones and leaves some out. The profile shows about 1 million clones, approximately 68% of them singletons. Germline CDR1 is ENHRY and CDR2 is SYGVKD. Unmatched junction bases numbered 11, after V lost 7 bases and J lost 10 bases. The CDR3 contains 14 residues. Caucasian adults residing in Nashville, Tennessee made up all the donors. Partitioning of CD4+ cells yielded a CD45RA+ naive subset and a CD45RA-negative memory subset. The J gene is TRBJ2-1, the V gene TRBV10-3; 9 bases align to TRBD1. The receptor comes from a man between 18 and 35 years old in good health. Sequencing used memory CD4+ T cells sorted from blood. Subset reported: CD45RA-negative fraction. This CDR3 is CAITGQGQGTEQFF. The CDR3 region has the DNA TGTGCCATCACCGGACAGGGGCAGGGTACGGAGCAGTTCTTC.